Listed below are T cell receptor beta chains from one sample, sequenced in a study of T cell responses to AZD1222 COVID-19 vaccine. Measured with immunoSEQ multiplex PCR; TCRdb has only the in-frame clones, and not every one. Of approximately 150,000 clones in the sample, 80% to 95% are singletons; the top ten hold around 1.7%. Specimen: peripheral blood, collected on day 0 of AZD1222 vaccination. The origin of the receptors is an adult in good health. Each CDR3 is given without its conserved first and last residue. For some rows the clone size is stated as once, few or many, or as a class when expanded; others skip it.

V gene,clone size,CDR3 length,CDR3 protein
TRBV27,.,9,ASSFGGEQF
TRBV3-1/TRBV3-2,.,12,ASSQSDRGQGYT
TRBV6-6,.,13,ASSSRGRHTGELF
TRBV7-2,.,12,ASSLAGRKETQY
TRBV12-3/TRBV12-4,.,11,ASSGLAGYEQY
TRBV18,.,12,ASSPRGIGTEAF
TRBV9,.,11,ASSRGLSYGYT
TRBV19,few,12,ASNDRGKGNTIY
TRBV11-1,.,11,ASSSRVEETQY
TRBV7-2,.,11,ASSLLVTGELF
TRBV5-8,.,11,ASAGQYNSPLH